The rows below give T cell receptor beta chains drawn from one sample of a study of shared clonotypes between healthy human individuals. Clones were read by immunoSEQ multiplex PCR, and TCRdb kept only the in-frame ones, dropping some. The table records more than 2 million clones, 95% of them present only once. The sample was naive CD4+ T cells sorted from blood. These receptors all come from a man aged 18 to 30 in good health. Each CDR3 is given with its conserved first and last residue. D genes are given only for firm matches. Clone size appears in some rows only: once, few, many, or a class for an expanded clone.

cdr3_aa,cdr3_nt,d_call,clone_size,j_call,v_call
CASSLVGYTGELFF,TGTGCCAGCAGCTTAGTGGGGTACACCGGGGAGCTGTTTTTT,.,.,TRBJ2-2,TRBV7-2
CASSRTTGGNTEAFF,TGTGCCAGCAGTAGAACAACAGGGGGGAACACTGAAGCTTTCTTT,TRBD1,.,TRBJ1-1,TRBV6-5
CASSPGGLSSYEQYF,TGTGCCAGCAGCCCCGGAGGCCTGTCCTCCTACGAGCAGTACTTC,.,once,TRBJ2-7,TRBV5-6
CASSARGSARTDTQYF,TGTGCCAGCAGCGCCCGCGGGAGTGCTCGCACAGATACGCAGTATTTT,TRBD2,.,TRBJ2-3,TRBV9
CASREGWGADNEQFF,TGCGCCAGCAGGGAGGGCTGGGGCGCTGACAATGAGCAGTTCTTC,.,.,TRBJ2-1,TRBV10-2
CASSYSKTGRGNTIYF,TGTGCCAGCAGTTACTCGAAAACAGGACGGGGAAACACCATATATTTT,.,.,TRBJ1-3,TRBV6-5
CATSRGRSYNSPLHF,TGTGCCACCAGCAGAGGGAGATCCTATAATTCACCCCTCCACTTT,.,once,TRBJ1-6,TRBV15
CASSRTEETQYF,TGTGCCAGCAGTCGGACAGAAGAGACCCAGTACTTC,.,.,TRBJ2-5,TRBV2
CSVVGQAGSGANVLTF,TGCAGCGTTGTTGGACAGGCCGGGTCTGGGGCCAACGTCCTGACTTTC,TRBD1,.,TRBJ2-6,TRBV29-1
CASSENRGWGTDTQYF,TGTGCCAGCAGCGAAAACAGGGGTTGGGGCACAGATACGCAGTATTTT,TRBD1,.,TRBJ2-3,TRBV14
CATSRAAGGPGETQYF,TGTGCCACCAGCAGAGCGGCGGGGGGGCCGGGAGAGACCCAGTACTTC,TRBD2,.,TRBJ2-5,TRBV15
CASSQDRSGNTIYF,TGCGCCAGCAGCCAAGACAGGTCGGGAAACACCATATATTTT,.,.,TRBJ1-3,TRBV5-1
CASTARQGAYEQYF,TGTGCCAGCACCGCCCGACAGGGCGCCTACGAGCAGTACTTC,TRBD1,.,TRBJ2-7,TRBV6-5
CASSSGPNSPLHF,TGTGCCAGCTCCTCAGGGCCTAATTCACCCCTCCACTTT,.,few,TRBJ1-6,TRBV6-5
CASRAPNSPLHF,TGTGCCAGCCGGGCACCTAATTCACCCCTCCACTTT,.,.,TRBJ1-6,TRBV6-5
CASSEDRVDSPLHF,TGTGCCAGCAGTGAAGACAGGGTTGATTCACCCCTCCACTTT,.,many,TRBJ1-6,TRBV2
CASSFHQIGGGRGGYTF,TGTGCCAGCAGTTTTCACCAAATAGGTGGGGGGCGAGGGGGCTACACCTTC,.,once,TRBJ1-2,TRBV27
CASSPSGPATDTQYF,TGCGCCAGCAGCCCCTCAGGACCTGCCACAGATACGCAGTATTTT,.,.,TRBJ2-3,TRBV5-1
CASSGSNTNEQFF,TGCGCCAGCAGCGGATCTAATACCAATGAGCAGTTCTTC,.,.,TRBJ2-1,TRBV5-1
CASSLEMGSSAGGEQYF,TGTGCCAGCAGCTTAGAGATGGGATCGTCAGCGGGGGGCGAGCAGTACTTC,TRBD2,.,TRBJ2-7,TRBV7-8
CASSLGSAWDEQFF,TGTGCCAGCAGCTTAGGCTCGGCTTGGGATGAGCAGTTCTTC,.,.,TRBJ2-1,TRBV7-9
CASSEPRGGTDTQYF,TGCGCCAGCAGTGAGCCGAGGGGGGGTACAGATACGCAGTATTTT,.,.,TRBJ2-3,TRBV10-2
CASSLLDRPGNGYTF,TGTGCCAGCAGCTTATTGGATAGGCCAGGGAATGGCTACACCTTC,.,once,TRBJ1-2,TRBV7-8
CASSTGLAGNTDTQYF,TGCGCCAGCAGCACCGGACTAGCGGGTAACACAGATACGCAGTATTTT,TRBD2,.,TRBJ2-3,TRBV5-1
CASSVAGGGYNEQFF,TGTGCCAGCAGCGTAGCGGGAGGGGGTTACAATGAGCAGTTCTTC,TRBD2,.,TRBJ2-1,TRBV6-1
CASTYSQGAGEKLFF,TGTGCCAGCACATATTCACAGGGGGCAGGTGAAAAACTGTTTTTT,TRBD1,.,TRBJ1-4,TRBV28
CASSSWIAPTDTQYF,TGTGCCAGCAGTTCCTGGATAGCCCCTACAGATACGCAGTATTTT,.,.,TRBJ2-3,TRBV6-6
CASSYDRTGGYGYTF,TGTGCCAGCAGTTACGATAGGACAGGGGGGTATGGCTACACCTTC,TRBD1,.,TRBJ1-2,TRBV6-5
CASSLPPPWSTEAFF,TGCGCCAGCAGCCTCCCTCCCCCCTGGAGCACTGAAGCTTTCTTT,.,.,TRBJ1-1,TRBV4-1
CASRPSGVEQFF,TGTGCCAGCAGACCCAGCGGGGTTGAGCAGTTCTTC,TRBD2,.,TRBJ2-1,TRBV2